Described below is a single T cell receptor (beta chain) sequence and its context. The antigen is unknown. 13 Jbeta primers and 60 Vbeta primers were used for the PCR. In the authors' workflow: Among the unique TCR beta chains that a later analysis counted, 70 million to 85 million in all, roughly 9.9 million were shared. The repertoire was sequenced with immunoSEQ multiplex PCR; TCRdb's copy has only in-frame clones and lacks some. That table gives V, J and clone size, and the DNA gave D and trimming. The sample lists about 69,000 clones, around 70% occurring once. Deletions cut 4 bases from V and 5 bases from J, with 16 bases between. CDR1 is SGHRS and CDR2 is YFSETQ in the germline V gene. The CDR3 has 15 residues. This record belongs to a study of cytomegalovirus exposure and HLA in healthy donors. Study-wide results and limits: The CMV antigen specificity of a few CMV-associated chains was confirmed through in vitro analysis.

The V and J genes are TRBV5-1 and TRBJ2-1; a weak D match, TRBD1 (6 bases). This TCR came from a woman between 25 and 40 years old in good health and CMV-seronegative. The sample was PBMCs. The CDR3 protein is CASSQTGTRDNEQFF. Here the CDR3 DNA reads TGCGCCAGCAGCCAAACCGGGACACGAGACAATGAGCAGTTCTTC.